This TCR beta chain derives from a study of blood T cell repertoires in COVID-19. Across the study: Italy, Spain and the United States were the sources of the convalescent and acute COVID-19 samples.

Original methodology: From reference gene primer amplification, estimates of nucleated cell counts were derived. Using immunoSEQ multiplex PCR, the repertoire was profiled, and TCRdb retains in-frame clones only, with some absent. D and trimming were read from the DNA, whereas the V and J calls and clone size are those reported in that table. The sample lists tens of thousands of clones, 88% occurring once. Before being deemed recovered, Cohort 3 donors had two negative PCRs, clearance, or symptom resolution. Germline loops: CDR1 SGHRS, CDR2 YFSETQ. The ends were cut back, 6 bases at V and 0 bases at J, with 12 bases in the middle. This CDR3 has 14 residues.

This TCR was sampled from a middle-aged woman who had recovered from COVID-19. The gene calls are TRBV5-1 and TRBJ1-1, with D unclear. The sequencing sample was made of PBMCs or T cells enriched from blood (not recorded which). This CDR3 is CASTLNSLNTEAFF. Here the CDR3 DNA reads TGCGCCAGCACCCTGAACAGCTTGAACACTGAAGCTTTCTTT.